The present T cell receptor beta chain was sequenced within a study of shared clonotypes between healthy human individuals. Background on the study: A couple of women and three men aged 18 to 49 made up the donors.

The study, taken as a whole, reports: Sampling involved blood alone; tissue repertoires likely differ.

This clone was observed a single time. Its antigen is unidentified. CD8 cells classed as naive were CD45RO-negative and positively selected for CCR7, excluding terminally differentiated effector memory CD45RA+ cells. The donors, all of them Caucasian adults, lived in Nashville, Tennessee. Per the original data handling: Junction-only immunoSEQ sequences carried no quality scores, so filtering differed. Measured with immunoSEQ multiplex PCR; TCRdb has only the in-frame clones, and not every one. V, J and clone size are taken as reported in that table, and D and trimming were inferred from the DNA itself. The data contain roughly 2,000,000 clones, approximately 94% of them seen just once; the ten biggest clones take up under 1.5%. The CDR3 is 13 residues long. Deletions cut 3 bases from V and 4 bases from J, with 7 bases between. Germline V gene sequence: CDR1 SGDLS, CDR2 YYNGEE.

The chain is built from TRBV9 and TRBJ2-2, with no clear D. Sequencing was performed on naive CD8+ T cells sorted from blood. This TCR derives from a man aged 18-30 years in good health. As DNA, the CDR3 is TGTGCCAGCAGCGCAGAACCCACCGGGGAGCTGTTTTTT. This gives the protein CASSAEPTGELFF.